The TCR beta chain described here comes from a study of T cell repertoires in cytomegalovirus infection. Study-level background: CMV epitopes that were recently identified and HLA-C-restricted were used alongside well-studied HLA-B-restricted ones. It can be stated that public TCR beta signatures indicated CMV infection as well as a matching HLA type.

TCRdb reanalysed the reads using MiXCR and keeps one entry per CDR3 protein. The data show approximately 300,000 distinct CDR3 sequences, around 29% seen once. A remark on this clonotype: The antigen is undetermined.

Trimming took 2 bases from V and 7 from J, leaving 15 bases between them. The CDR3 sequence is 15 residues long. Germline CDR1 LNHDA, CDR2 SQIVND (reference sequence). The starting material was cultured PBMCs, obtained from culture after CMV antigen stimulation. The receptor was derived from a human donor in good health (CMV status not recorded). Some clones in this sample may be carry-over from other donors' samples. V and J are TRBV19 and TRBJ1-3, with D uncertain. The chain's CDR3 is CASSIYTAADNTIYF. In nucleotides, the CDR3 is TGTGCCAGTAGTATATACACCGCCGCGGACAACACCATATATTTT.